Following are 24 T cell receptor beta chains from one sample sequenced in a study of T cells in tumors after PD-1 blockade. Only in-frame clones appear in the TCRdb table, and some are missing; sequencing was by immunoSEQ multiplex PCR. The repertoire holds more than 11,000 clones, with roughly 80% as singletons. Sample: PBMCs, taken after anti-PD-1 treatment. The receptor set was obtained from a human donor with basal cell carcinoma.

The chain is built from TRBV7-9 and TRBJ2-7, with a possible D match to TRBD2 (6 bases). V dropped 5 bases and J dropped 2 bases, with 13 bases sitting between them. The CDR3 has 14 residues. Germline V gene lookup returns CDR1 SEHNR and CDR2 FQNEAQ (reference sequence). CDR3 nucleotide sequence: TGTGCCAGCAGCCCACGGGAGAGAGCCTACGAGCAGTACTTC. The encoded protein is CASSPRERAYEQYF.

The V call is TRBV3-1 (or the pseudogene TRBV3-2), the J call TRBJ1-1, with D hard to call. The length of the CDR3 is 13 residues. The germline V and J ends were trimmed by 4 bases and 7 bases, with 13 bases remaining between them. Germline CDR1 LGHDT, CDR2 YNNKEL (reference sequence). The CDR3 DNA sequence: TGTGCCAGCAGCCCCCAGGCGATAGGTGAAGCTTTCTTT. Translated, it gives CASSPQAIGEAFF.

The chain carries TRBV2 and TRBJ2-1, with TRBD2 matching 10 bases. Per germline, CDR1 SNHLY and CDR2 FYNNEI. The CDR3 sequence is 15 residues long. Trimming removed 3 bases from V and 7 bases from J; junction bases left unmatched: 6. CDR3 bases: TGTGCCAGCAGTGAGCAGCGGGAGGGCCTTAATGAGCAGTTCTTC. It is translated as CASSEQREGLNEQFF.

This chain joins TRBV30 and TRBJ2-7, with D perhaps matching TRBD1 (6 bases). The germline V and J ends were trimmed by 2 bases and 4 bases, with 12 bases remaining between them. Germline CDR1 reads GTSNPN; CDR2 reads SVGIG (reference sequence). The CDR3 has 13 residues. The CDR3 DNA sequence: TGTGCCTGGAGTCGGCCAGGGGTGTACGAGCAGTACTTC. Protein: CAWSRPGVYEQYF. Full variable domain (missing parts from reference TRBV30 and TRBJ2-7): SQTIHQWPATLVQPVGSPLSLECTVEGTSNPNLYWYRQAAGRGLQLLFYSVGIGQISSEVPQNLSASRPQDRQFILSSKKLLLSDSGFYLCAWSRPGVYEQYFGPGTRLTVT.

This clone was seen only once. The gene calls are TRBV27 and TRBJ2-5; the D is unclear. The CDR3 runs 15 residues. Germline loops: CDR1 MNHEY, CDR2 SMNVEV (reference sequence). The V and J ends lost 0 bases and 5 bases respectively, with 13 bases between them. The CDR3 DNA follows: TGTGCCAGCAGTTTATCGATCCGTAGTGTTGAGACCCAGTACTTC. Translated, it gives CASSLSIRSVETQYF.

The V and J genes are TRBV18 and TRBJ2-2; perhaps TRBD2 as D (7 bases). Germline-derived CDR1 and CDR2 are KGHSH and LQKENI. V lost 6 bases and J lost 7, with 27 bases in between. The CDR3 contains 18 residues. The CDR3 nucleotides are TGTGCCAGCTCCCCGAGGGGCAGGGACCGAGCGGGACACGGGGAGCTGTTTTTT. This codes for CASSPRGRDRAGHGELFF.

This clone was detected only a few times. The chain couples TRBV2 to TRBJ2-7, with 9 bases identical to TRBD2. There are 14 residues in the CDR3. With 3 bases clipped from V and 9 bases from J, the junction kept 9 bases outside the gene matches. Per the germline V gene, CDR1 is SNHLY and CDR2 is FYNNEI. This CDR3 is CASSESSGARRQYF. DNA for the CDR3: TGTGCCAGCAGTGAGTCTAGCGGGGCCCGGAGGCAGTACTTC.

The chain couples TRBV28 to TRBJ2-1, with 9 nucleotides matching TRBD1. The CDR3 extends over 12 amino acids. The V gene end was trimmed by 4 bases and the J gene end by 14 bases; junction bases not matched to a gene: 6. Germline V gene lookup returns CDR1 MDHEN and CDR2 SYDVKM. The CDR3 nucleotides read TGTGCCAGCAGTTCCAACACAGGGGGCAAGTTCTTC. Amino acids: CASSSNTGGKFF.

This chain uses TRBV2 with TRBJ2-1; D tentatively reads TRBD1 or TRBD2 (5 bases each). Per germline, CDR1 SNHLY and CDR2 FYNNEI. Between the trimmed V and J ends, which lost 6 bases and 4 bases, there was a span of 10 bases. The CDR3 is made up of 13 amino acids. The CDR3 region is CASSRDGYNEQFF. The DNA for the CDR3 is TGTGCCAGCAGCCGGGACGGTTACAATGAGCAGTTCTTC.

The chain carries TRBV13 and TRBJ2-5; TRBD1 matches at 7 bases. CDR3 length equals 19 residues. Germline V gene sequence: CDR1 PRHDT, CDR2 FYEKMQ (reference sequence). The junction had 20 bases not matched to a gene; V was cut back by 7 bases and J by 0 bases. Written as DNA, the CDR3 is TGTGCCAGCACCTCACTGGGGACAGTTTTGTATCCTCACCAAGAGACCCAGTACTTC. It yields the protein CASTSLGTVLYPHQETQYF.

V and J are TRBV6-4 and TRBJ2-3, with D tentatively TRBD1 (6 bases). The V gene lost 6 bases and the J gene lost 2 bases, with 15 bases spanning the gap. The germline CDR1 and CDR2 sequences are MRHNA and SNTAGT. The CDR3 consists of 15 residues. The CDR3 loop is CASSSIGTHTDTQYF. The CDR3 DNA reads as TGTGCCAGCAGCTCCATCGGGACACACACAGATACGCAGTATTTT.

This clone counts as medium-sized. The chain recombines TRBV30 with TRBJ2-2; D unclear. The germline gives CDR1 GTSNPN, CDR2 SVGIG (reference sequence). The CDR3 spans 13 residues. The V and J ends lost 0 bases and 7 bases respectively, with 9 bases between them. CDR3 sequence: CAWSVWLGGELFF. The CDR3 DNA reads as TGTGCCTGGAGTGTATGGTTGGGCGGGGAGCTGTTTTTT.

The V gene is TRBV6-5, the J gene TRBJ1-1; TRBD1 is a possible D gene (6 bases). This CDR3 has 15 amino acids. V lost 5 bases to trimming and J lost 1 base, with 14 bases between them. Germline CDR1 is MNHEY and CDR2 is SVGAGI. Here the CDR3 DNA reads TGTGCCAGCAGTCCTCCCCAGGGGCGGAACACTGAAGCTTTCTTT. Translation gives CASSPPQGRNTEAFF.

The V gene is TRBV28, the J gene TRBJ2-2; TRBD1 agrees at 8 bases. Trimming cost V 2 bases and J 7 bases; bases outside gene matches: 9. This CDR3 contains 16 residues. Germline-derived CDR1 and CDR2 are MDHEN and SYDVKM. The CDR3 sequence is CASSLIRGQSFGELFF. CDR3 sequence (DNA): TGTGCCAGCAGTTTAATCAGGGGGCAGAGTTTCGGGGAGCTGTTTTTT. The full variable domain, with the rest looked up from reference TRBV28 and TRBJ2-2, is DVKVTQSSRYLVKRTGEKVFLECVQDMDHENMFWYRQDPGLGLRLIYFSYDVKMKEKGDIPEGYSVSREKKERFSLILESASTNQTSMYLCASSLIRGQSFGELFFGEGSRLTVL.

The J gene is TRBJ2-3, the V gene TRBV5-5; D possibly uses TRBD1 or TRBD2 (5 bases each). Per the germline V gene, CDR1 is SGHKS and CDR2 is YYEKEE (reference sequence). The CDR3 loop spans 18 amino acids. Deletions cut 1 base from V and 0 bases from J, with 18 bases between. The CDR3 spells CASSLRAQGRTSTDTQYF. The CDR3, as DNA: TGTGCCAGCAGCTTGCGGGCCCAGGGACGTACTAGCACAGATACGCAGTATTTT.

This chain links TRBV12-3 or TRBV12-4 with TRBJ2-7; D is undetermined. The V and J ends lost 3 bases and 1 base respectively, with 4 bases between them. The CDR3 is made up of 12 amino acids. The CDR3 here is CASSFESYEQYF. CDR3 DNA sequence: TGTGCCAGCAGTTTCGAATCCTACGAGCAGTACTTC.

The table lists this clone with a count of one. This CDR3 is CASSSRTGLSGGEQYF. The CDR3 nucleotides read TGTGCCAGCAGTTCCCGGACAGGCCTTTCAGGGGGGGAGCAGTACTTC. The chain is built from TRBV5-4 and TRBJ2-7, with D maybe TRBD1 (7 bases). The germline CDR1 and CDR2 sequences are SGHNT and YYREEE (reference sequence). The CDR3 length is 16 residues. V was clipped by 5 bases and J by 7 bases, with 25 bases between them.

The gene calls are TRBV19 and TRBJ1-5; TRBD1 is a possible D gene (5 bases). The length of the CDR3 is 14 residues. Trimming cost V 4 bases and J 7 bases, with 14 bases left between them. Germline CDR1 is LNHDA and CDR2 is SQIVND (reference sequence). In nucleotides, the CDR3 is TGTGCCAGTAGTAGTCAGGGTTGGGAACAGCCCCAGCATTTT. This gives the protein CASSSQGWEQPQHF.

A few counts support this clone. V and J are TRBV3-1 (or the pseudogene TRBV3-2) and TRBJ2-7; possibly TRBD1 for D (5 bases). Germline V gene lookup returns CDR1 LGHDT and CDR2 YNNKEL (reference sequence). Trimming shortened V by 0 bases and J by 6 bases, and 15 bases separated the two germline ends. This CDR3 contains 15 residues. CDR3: CASSQDSVPRGEQYF. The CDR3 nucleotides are TGTGCCAGCAGCCAAGATTCGGTGCCTAGGGGCGAGCAGTACTTC.

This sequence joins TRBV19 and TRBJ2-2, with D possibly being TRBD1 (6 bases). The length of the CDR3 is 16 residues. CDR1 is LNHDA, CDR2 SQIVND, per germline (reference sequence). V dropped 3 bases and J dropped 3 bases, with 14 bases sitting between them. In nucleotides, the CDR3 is TGTGCCAGTAGTATTCAGGGGAATACCGACACCGGGGAGCTGTTTTTT. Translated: CASSIQGNTDTGELFF.

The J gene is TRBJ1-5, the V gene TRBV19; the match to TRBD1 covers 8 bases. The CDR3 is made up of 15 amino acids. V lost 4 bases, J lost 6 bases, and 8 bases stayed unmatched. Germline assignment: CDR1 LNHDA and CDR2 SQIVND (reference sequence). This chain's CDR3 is CASSTFDRGSQPQHF. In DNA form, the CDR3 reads TGTGCCAGTAGTACCTTCGACAGGGGAAGTCAGCCCCAGCATTTT.

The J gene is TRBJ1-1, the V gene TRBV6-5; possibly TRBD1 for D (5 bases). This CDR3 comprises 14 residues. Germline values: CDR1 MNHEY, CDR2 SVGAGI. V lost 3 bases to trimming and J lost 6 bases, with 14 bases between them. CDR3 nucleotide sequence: TGTGCCAGCAGTTATCTCGGGGGGAGTGCTGAAGCTTTCTTT. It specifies CASSYLGGSAEAFF.

CDR3 amino acids: CASTARGLDYEQYF. In DNA, the CDR3 is TGTGCCAGCACCGCTCGGGGACTGGACTACGAGCAGTACTTC. The V call is TRBV28, the J call TRBJ2-7; TRBD2 is a possible D gene (6 bases). Germline lookup yields CDR1 MDHEN and CDR2 SYDVKM. V lost 7 bases and J lost 3, with 16 bases in between. There are 14 residues in the CDR3.

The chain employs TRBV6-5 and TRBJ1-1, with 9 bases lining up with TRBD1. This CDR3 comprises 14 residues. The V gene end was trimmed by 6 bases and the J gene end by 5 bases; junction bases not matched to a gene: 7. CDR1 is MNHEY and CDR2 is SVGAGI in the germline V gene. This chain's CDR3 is CASRAGQGWTEAFF. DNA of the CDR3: TGTGCCAGCAGGGCGGGACAGGGATGGACTGAAGCTTTCTTT.